This T cell receptor beta chain was profiled in a study of T cell changes during pregnancy in multiple sclerosis. This CDR3 is built from 16 residues. Trimming stripped 8 bases from V and 0 bases from J, with 18 bases between. Germline CDR1 LNHNV, CDR2 YYDKDF (reference sequence). This clone has a single count. Data came from immunoSEQ multiplex PCR; TCRdb stores just in-frame clones and leaves some out. The table shows some 100,000 clones, with around 93% occurring only once. Specimen: peripheral blood, collected before pregnancy. This TCR was recovered from a female donor with multiple sclerosis, enrolled in a pregnancy study. This chain connects TRBV15 to TRBJ2-3, with D possibly TRBD2 on 6 matching bases. This CDR3 reads CATSTGDFSSTDTQYF. Here the CDR3 DNA reads TGTGCCACCTCCACCGGGGACTTTTCTAGCACAGATACGCAGTATTTT.